This TCR beta chain was observed in a study of blood T cell repertoires in COVID-19. About the research overall: Samples of COVID-19 (acute and convalescent) were obtained from the United States, Italy and Spain. T cells, B-cell-depleted T cells, or PBMCs supplied cDNA or gDNA.

J was trimmed by 2 bases and V by 1 base; bases with no gene match: 12. CDR3 length equals 17 residues. Per germline, CDR1 SGHRS and CDR2 YFSETQ. Authors' methods: Reference gene primers were amplified, and this amplification served to estimate nucleated cell counts. Clones were sequenced by immunoSEQ multiplex PCR, and TCRdb holds only the in-frame ones, with some missing. The V and J calls and clone size are taken from that table; D and trimming were inferred from the DNA. The table shows about 210,000 clones, with around 82% occurring only once. This clonotype was sampled from a woman in her 40s with acute or convalescent COVID-19. Sequences were obtained from peripheral blood. This chain connects TRBV5-1 to TRBJ2-7; TRBD1 matches 7 bases. CDR3 bases: TGCGCCAGCAGCTTGACTTCCTTGATGGGGACAGCCTACGAGCAGTACTTC. Amino acids: CASSLTSLMGTAYEQYF.